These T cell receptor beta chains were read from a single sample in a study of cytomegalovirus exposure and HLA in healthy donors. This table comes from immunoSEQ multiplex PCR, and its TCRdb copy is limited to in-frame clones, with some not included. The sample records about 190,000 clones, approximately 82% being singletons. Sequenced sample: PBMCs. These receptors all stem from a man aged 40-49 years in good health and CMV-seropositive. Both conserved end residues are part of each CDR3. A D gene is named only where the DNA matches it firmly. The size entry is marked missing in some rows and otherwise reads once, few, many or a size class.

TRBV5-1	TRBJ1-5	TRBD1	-	CASSSDRDQPQHF	TGCGCCAGCAGCTCTGACAGGGATCAGCCCCAGCATTTT
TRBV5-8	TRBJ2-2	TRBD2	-	CASSLFSGSSTGELFF	TGTGCCAGCAGCTTATTCAGCGGGAGTTCCACCGGGGAGCTGTTTTTT
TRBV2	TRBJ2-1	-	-	CASSTGSSYNEQFF	TGTGCGTCTAGCACGGGGAGCTCCTACAATGAGCAGTTCTTC
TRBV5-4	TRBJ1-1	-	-	CASSLTGSTEAFF	TGTGCCAGCAGCCTTACAGGGTCCACTGAAGCTTTCTTT
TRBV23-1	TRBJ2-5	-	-	CASSQGEGKETQYF	TGCGCCAGCAGTCAAGGTGAGGGAAAAGAGACCCAGTACTTC
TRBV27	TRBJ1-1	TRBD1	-	CASSATGGGLGTEAFF	TGTGCCAGCAGTGCAACAGGGGGCGGTTTGGGCACTGAAGCTTTCTTT
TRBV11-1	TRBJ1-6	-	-	CASSIRQQNSPLHF	TGTGCCAGCAGCATCAGACAGCAAAATTCACCCCTCCACTTT
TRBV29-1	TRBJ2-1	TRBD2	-	CSVRREETEQFF	TGCAGCGTTAGGCGGGAGGAGACTGAGCAGTTCTTC
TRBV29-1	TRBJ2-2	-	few	CSGLTGGSGELFF	TGCAGCGGATTGACTGGGGGCTCCGGGGAGCTGTTTTTT
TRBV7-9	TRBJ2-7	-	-	CASSLNSSKITYEQYF	TGTGCCAGCAGCTTGAATAGCAGTAAGATAACCTACGAGCAGTACTTC
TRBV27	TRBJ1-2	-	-	CASSPSRGPLPYGYTF	TGTGCCAGCAGCCCCAGTCGAGGTCCCCTGCCCTATGGCTACACCTTC
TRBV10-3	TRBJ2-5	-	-	CAISPEVGTQYF	TGTGCCATCAGTCCCGAGGTAGGGACCCAGTACTTC
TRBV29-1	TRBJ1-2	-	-	CSVEDWGTFNYGYTF	TGCAGCGTTGAAGATTGGGGCACTTTCAACTATGGCTACACCTTC
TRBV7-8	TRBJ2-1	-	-	CASSLGLAFGLGFF	TGTGCCAGCAGCTTAGGGCTAGCGTTTGGCCTGGGGTTCTTC
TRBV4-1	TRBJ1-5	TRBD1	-	CASSQGQGDTRNQPQHF	TGCGCCAGCAGCCAAGGACAGGGGGATACGCGCAATCAGCCCCAGCATTTT
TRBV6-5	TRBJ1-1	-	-	CASSYGGGGNTEAFF	TGTGCCAGCAGTTACGGTGGGGGGGGAAACACTGAAGCTTTCTTT
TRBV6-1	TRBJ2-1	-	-	CALLVPYNEQFF	TGTGCCTTACTAGTCCCCTACAATGAGCAGTTCTTC
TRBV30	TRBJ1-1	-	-	CAWRRGERGGAGTEAFF	TGTGCCTGGAGGAGGGGGGAAAGGGGGGGGGCAGGCACTGAAGCTTTCTTT
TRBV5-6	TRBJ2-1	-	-	CASSRRGSNEQFF	TGTGCCAGCAGCCGGCGGGGTTCTAATGAGCAGTTCTTC
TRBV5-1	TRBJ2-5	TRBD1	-	CASSKGTGEETQYF	TGCGCCAGCAGCAAGGGGACAGGGGAAGAGACCCAGTACTTC
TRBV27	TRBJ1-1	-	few	CASSFIGGEGTEAFF	TGTGCCAGCAGCTTTATTGGCGGGGAGGGCACTGAAGCTTTCTTT
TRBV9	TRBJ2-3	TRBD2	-	CASSPRASGVRTDTQYF	TGTGCCAGCAGCCCAAGAGCTAGCGGGGTGAGGACAGATACGCAGTATTTT
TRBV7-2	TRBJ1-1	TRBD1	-	CASSQSGTANTEAFF	TGTGCCAGCAGCCAATCCGGGACAGCGAACACTGAAGCTTTCTTT
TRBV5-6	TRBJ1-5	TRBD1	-	CASSSGTGEPYQPQHF	TGTGCCAGCAGCTCCGGGACAGGAGAACCTTATCAGCCCCAGCATTTT
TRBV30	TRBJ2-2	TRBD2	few	CAWKLGGGRITGELFF	TGTGCCTGGAAACTCGGGGGGGGCAGGATTACCGGGGAGCTGTTTTTT
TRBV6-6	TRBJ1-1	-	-	CASSGINTEAFF	TGTGCCAGCTCCGGGATAAACACTGAAGCTTTCTTT
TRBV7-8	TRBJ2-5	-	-	CASSLGSGGVERETQYF	TGTGCCAGCAGCTTAGGGTCCGGCGGGGTAGAGAGGGAGACCCAGTACTTC
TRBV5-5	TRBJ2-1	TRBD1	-	CASSRDRDDEQFF	TGTGCCAGCAGCCGCGACAGGGATGATGAGCAGTTCTTC
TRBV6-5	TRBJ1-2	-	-	CASSEDRNYGYTF	TGTGCCAGCAGTGAAGACAGGAACTATGGCTACACCTTC
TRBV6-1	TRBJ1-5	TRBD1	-	CASNQGGDQPQHF	TGTGCCAGCAACCAGGGGGGAGATCAGCCCCAGCATTTT
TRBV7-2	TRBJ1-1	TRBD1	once	CASSSGQGKGDTEAFF	TGTGCCAGCAGCTCCGGACAGGGTAAAGGGGACACTGAAGCTTTCTTT
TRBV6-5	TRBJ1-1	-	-	CASFTGTREAFF	TGTGCCAGCTTCACAGGGACCCGTGAAGCTTTCTTT
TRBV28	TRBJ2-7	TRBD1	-	CASTLDRGSHEQYF	TGTGCCAGCACCCTGGACAGGGGGAGCCACGAGCAGTACTTC
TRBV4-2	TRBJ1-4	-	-	CASSQDVAANEKLFF	TGTGCCAGCAGCCAAGATGTGGCAGCTAATGAAAAACTGTTTTTT
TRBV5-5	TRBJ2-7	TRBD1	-	CASSRRGTGSYEQYF	TGTGCCAGCAGCCGAAGGGGGACAGGCTCCTACGAGCAGTACTTC
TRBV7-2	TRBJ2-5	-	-	CASSLVWGAGETQYF	TGTGCCAGCAGCTTAGTGTGGGGCGCGGGGGAGACCCAGTACTTC
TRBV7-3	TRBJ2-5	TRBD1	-	CASSQGTGVVETQYF	TGTGCCAGCAGCCAAGGGACAGGGGTTGTGGAGACCCAGTACTTC
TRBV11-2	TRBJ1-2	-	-	CASSLDRGYGYTF	TGTGCCAGCAGCTTAGACAGGGGTTATGGCTACACCTTC
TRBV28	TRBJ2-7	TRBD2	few	CASSSLAGFAYEQYF	TGTGCCAGCAGTTCGCTAGCGGGATTTGCCTACGAGCAGTACTTC